This T cell receptor beta chain was found in a study of post-analysis software for immune sequencing data. Deletions cut 6 bases from V and 2 bases from J, with 12 bases between. The CDR3 is made up of 13 amino acids. Germline CDR1 is DFQATT and CDR2 is SNEGSKA (reference sequence). Unique molecular identifiers had been added to the TCR beta cDNA libraries. Roughly 500,000 cDNA molecules were obtained from roughly 0.93 to 9.6 million T cells. TCRdb re-analysed the PCR reads in MiXCR, keeping a single row per CDR3 protein. The table records 750,000 to 950,000 distinct CDR3 sequences, roughly 58% of them present only once. With respect to this clonotype: Its antigen is unidentified.

General study points: TRBV5-6, TRBV5-1 and TRBV20-1 were among about 5 TRBV segments more frequent in patients than controls. Pronounced co-clustering by F measure was evident among identically batched samples.

The V and J genes are TRBV20-1 and TRBJ2-3; D uncertain. The sequence was obtained from a girl between 10 and 17 years old with multiple sclerosis. Sample: blood. The CDR3 reads CSASRLVTDTQYF. DNA for the CDR3: TGCAGTGCCAGCCGACTGGTCACAGATACGCAGTATTTT.